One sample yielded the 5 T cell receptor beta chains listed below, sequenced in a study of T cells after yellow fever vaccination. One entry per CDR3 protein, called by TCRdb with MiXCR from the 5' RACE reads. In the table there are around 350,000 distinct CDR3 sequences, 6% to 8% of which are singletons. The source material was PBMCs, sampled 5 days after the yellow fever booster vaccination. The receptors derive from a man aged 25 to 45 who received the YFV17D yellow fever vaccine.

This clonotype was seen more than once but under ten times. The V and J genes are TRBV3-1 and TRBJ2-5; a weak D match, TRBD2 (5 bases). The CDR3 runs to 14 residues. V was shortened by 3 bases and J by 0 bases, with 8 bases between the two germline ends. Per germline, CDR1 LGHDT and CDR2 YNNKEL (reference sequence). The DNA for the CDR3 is TGTGCCAGCAGCCAGGCGAGGGACCAAGAGACCCAGTACTTC. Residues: CASSQARDQETQYF.

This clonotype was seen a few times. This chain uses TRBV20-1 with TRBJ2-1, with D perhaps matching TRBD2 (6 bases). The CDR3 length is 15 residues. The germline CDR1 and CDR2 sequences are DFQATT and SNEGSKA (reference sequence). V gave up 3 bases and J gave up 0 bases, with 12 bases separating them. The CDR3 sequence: CSASGGRSSYNEQFF. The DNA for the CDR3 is TGCAGTGCTAGCGGAGGGAGGAGCTCCTACAATGAGCAGTTCTTC.

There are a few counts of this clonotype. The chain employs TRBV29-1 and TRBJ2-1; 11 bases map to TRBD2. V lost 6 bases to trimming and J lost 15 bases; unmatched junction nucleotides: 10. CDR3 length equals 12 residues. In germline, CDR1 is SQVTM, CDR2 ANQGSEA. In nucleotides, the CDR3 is TGCAGCGTGCATAACACTAGCGGGAGATGGTTCTTC. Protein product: CSVHNTSGRWFF.

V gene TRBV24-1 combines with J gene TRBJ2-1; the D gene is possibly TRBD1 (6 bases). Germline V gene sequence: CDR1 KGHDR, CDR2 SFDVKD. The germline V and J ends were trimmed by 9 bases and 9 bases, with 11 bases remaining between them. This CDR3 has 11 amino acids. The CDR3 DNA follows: TGTGCCACCCAAACAGGGATTGAGCAGTTCTTC. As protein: CATQTGIEQFF.

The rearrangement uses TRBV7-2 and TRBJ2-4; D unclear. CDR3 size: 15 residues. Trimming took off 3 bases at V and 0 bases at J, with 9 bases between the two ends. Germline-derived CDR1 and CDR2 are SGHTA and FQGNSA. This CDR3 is CASSLSNLAKNIQYF. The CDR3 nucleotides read TGTGCCAGCAGCTTGAGCAATTTAGCCAAAAACATTCAGTACTTC.